A selection of T cell receptor beta chains follows, all from one sample in a study of blood T cells in healthy people across ages. One entry per CDR3 protein results from TCRdb running MiXCR on the 5' RACE reads. The sample holds roughly 550,000 distinct CDR3 sequences, less than 25% seen once. These data were also reused for a study on T cells of mothers and their children.

The sample was blood. These receptors all come from a boy aged 5-17 years in good health. Each CDR3 is given with its conserved first and last residue. The order of the fields is V gene, clone size, CDR3 protein. For some rows the clone size is stated as once, few or many, or as a class when expanded; others skip it.

TRBV21-1,-,CASSRHPSQPQHF
TRBV11-2,few,CASSLVDPTGSEQYF
TRBV6-6,few,CASSYVDEQYF
TRBV7-9,-,CASSSPTGPVHGYSF
TRBV6-6,-,CASSYGHGGYEQYF
TRBV27,-,CASSFQGNSPLHF
TRBV2,few,CASSTLAGSSYEQYF
TRBV7-3,-,CASSLRGETGLYEQYF
TRBV29-1,-,CSVAAGVWVGEQYF
TRBV7-2,few,CASSLVPDGEQFF
TRBV7-2,-,CASSRVGVAETYNEKLFF
TRBV20-1,-,CSAIGAGGSRSGNTIYF
TRBV28,few,CASSPSGPAGYGYTF
TRBV2,few,CASSGTGGVVSIEAFF
TRBV2,few,CASSEGTGVPEAFF
TRBV5-1,few,CASSLEGRGNEQFF
TRBV20-1,-,CSARSTGGQETQYF
TRBV29-1,few,CSVGDYLGGQETQYF
TRBV28,many,CASSFPRDRVNYGYTF
TRBV4-3,few,CASSHRDSYEQYF
TRBV7-2,few,CASSLLPGIGGLREQYF
TRBV15,-,CATSRHTGTGSYEQYF
TRBV7-8,-,CASSSAGTVGPEAFF
TRBV20-1,few,CSASPGLAGYEQYF
TRBV9,-,CASSAGDRPYEQYF
TRBV6-5,-,CASSYSRGHAQYF
TRBV28,-,CASTRGQGAYGYTF
TRBV5-1,-,CASTIAGGLREQYF
TRBV7-2,-,CASTGSVRGETQYF
TRBV7-3,-,CASRETGGGDTQYF